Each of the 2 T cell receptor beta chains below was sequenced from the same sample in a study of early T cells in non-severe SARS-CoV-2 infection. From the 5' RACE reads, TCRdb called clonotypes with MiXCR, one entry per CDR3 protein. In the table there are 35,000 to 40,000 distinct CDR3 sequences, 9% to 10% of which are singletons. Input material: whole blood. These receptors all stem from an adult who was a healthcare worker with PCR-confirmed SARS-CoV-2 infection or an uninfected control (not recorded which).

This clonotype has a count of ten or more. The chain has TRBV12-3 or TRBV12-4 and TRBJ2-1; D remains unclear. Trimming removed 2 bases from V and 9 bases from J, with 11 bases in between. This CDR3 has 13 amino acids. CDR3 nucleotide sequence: TGTGCCAGCAGTTTATTCGGGCGTGGTGAGCAGTTCTTC. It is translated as CASSLFGRGEQFF.

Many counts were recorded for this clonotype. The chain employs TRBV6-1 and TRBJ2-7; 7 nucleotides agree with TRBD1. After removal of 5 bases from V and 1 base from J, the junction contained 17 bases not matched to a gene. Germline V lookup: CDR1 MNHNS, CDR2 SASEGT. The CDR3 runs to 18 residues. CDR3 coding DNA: TGTGCCAGCAGTCCTACCCTGCCGGACAGGTCCATATCCTACGAGCAGTACTTC. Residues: CASSPTLPDRSISYEQYF.